Listed here are 10 T cell receptor beta chains from one sample, sequenced in a study of CD8+ T cells in alopecia areata. The authors extracted RNA and reverse transcribed it into cDNA as the sequencing template. Assay: immunoSEQ multiplex PCR; the TCRdb copy retains only in-frame clones and omits some. The table includes 200,000 to 250,000 clones, less than 65% detected once. This sample's treatment: oral pan-JAK inhibitor, 5-10 mg twice daily. Sequenced material: CD4+ T cells sorted from blood, taken at week 4, from a patient treated with tofacitinib. The receptors come from a human donor with alopecia areata.

V gene TRBV18 combines with J gene TRBJ2-5; D remains ambiguous. CDR3 length equals 14 residues. The V end was cut by 3 bases, the J end by 1 base, with 9 bases between. CDR1 and CDR2 from the germline V gene are KGHSH and LQKENI. CDR3: CASSPSRRQETQYF. The CDR3 region has the DNA TGTGCCAGCTCACCTTCCCGACGCCAAGAGACCCAGTACTTC.

Here the CDR3 reads CASSSGYKTDTQYF. CDR3 sequence (DNA): TGCGCCAGCAGCTCGGGATACAAAACAGATACGCAGTATTTT. The chain uses TRBV5-1 and TRBJ2-3, with D possibly TRBD2 on 5 matching bases. The germline V and J ends were trimmed by 3 bases and 3 bases, with 11 bases remaining between them. The CDR3 totals 14 residues. Germline CDR1 is SGHRS and CDR2 is YFSETQ.

The rearrangement links TRBV29-1 to TRBJ2-2; 9 bases line up with TRBD1. Per germline, CDR1 SQVTM and CDR2 ANQGSEA. V shed 6 bases, J shed 7 bases, and the junction held 6 bases outside the gene matches. The CDR3 has 13 residues. CDR3 in DNA: TGCAGCGTGAGGACAGGGGTCATCGGGGAGCTGTTTTTT. Translation: CSVRTGVIGELFF.

Only a few counts were recorded for this clone. This chain joins TRBV7-9 and TRBJ2-5; maybe TRBD1 (5 bases). Germline CDR1 SEHNR, CDR2 FQNEAQ (reference sequence). V was trimmed by 0 bases and J by 4 bases, leaving 9 bases between them. The CDR3 is 14 residues long. The CDR3 reads CASSLATDRETQYF. CDR3 bases: TGTGCCAGCAGCTTAGCAACAGACAGAGAGACCCAGTACTTC.

This clone occurred once. The chain recombines TRBV18 with TRBJ1-6, with D perhaps TRBD1 (6 bases). The CDR3 extends over 15 amino acids. CDR1 and CDR2 from the germline V gene are KGHSH and LQKENI. The germline V and J ends were trimmed by 3 bases and 10 bases, with 16 bases remaining between them. The CDR3 DNA is TGTGCCAGCTCACCGGGGGGGCAGCTAGTCTCACCCCTCCACTTT. It yields the protein CASSPGGQLVSPLHF.

This chain joins TRBV15 and TRBJ2-1; the D gene is possibly TRBD2 (6 bases). The germline gives CDR1 LNHNV, CDR2 YYDKDF (reference sequence). The CDR3 loop spans 14 amino acids. V shed 8 bases and J shed 3 bases, with 14 bases lying between them. CDR3 protein: CATALEGGYNEQFF. CDR3 in DNA: TGTGCCACCGCCCTGGAGGGTGGCTACAATGAGCAGTTCTTC.

The chain employs TRBV6-5 and TRBJ1-2; D is unresolved. The CDR3 extends over 15 amino acids. CDR1 MNHEY and CDR2 SVGAGI come from the germline V gene. The V end lost 6 bases, the J end lost 4 bases, and 18 bases lay between the germline ends. CDR3 sequence: CASRFDRSDIYGYTF. The CDR3 nucleotides read TGTGCCAGCAGATTCGACCGATCCGACATCTATGGCTACACCTTC.

This chain connects TRBV27 to TRBJ1-2, with 9 nucleotides matching TRBD1. The CDR3 covers 15 residues. The trim removed 2 bases at V and 5 bases at J, leaving 6 bases unmatched. The germline V gene has CDR1 MNHEY and CDR2 SMNVEV (reference sequence). The CDR3 DNA is TGTGCCAGCAGTTTAAGGGGGACAGGGAAGTATGGCTACACCTTC. Translating it yields CASSLRGTGKYGYTF.

Written as DNA, the CDR3 is TGTGCCAGCAGGGGAGTGGGGCGATCGTATGGCTACACCTTC. Its protein product is CASRGVGRSYGYTF. The chain employs TRBV7-9 and TRBJ1-2, with D possibly being TRBD1 (5 bases). The germline V gene has CDR1 SEHNR and CDR2 FQNEAQ (reference sequence). Trimming cost V 6 bases and J 5 bases, with 16 bases left between them. The CDR3 consists of 14 residues.

The rearrangement links TRBV4-1 to TRBJ1-5, with 7 bases identical to TRBD1. The trim removed 0 bases at V and 4 bases at J, leaving 3 bases unmatched. The germline CDR1 and CDR2 sequences are MGHRA and YSYEKL. This CDR3 region has 15 residues. The CDR3 nucleotides read TGCGCCAGCAGCCAAGACGGGACAGCAAATCAGCCCCAGCATTTT. Its translation is CASSQDGTANQPQHF.